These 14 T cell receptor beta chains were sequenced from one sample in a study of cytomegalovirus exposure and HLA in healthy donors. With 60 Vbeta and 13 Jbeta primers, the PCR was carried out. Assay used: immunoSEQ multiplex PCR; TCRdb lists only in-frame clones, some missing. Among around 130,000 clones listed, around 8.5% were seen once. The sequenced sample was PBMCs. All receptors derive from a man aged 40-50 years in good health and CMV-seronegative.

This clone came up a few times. The CDR3, as DNA: TGTGCCAGTAGTATAAGGGGGGGCAGGGGGCCCTTCTATGGCTACACCTTC. Protein sequence: CASSIRGGRGPFYGYTF. This rearrangement joins TRBV19 to TRBJ1-2; TRBD1 matches at 8 bases. CDR1 LNHDA and CDR2 SQIVND come from the germline V gene (reference sequence). The CDR3 consists of 17 residues. The V and J ends lost 2 bases and 4 bases, in that order; junction bases with no gene match: 12.

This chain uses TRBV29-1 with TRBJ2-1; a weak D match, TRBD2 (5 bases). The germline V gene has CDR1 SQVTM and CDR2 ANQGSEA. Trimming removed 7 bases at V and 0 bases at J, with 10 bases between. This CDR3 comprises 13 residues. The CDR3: CSAGISSYNEQFF. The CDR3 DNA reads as TGCAGCGCCGGGATCAGCTCCTACAATGAGCAGTTCTTC.

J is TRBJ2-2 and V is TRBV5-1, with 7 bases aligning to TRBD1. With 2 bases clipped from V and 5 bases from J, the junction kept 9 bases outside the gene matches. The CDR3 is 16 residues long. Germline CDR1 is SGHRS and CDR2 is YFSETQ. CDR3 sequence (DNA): TGCGCCAGCAGCTTTACAGGGGCCGCGGATACCGGGGAGCTGTTTTTT. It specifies CASSFTGAADTGELFF.

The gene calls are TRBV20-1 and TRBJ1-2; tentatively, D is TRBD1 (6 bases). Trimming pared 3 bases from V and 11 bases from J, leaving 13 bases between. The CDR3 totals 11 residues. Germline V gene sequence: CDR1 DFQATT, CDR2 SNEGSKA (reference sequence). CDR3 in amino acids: CSASRGGKYTF. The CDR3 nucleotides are TGCAGTGCTAGTCGAGGGGGAAAGTACACCTTC.

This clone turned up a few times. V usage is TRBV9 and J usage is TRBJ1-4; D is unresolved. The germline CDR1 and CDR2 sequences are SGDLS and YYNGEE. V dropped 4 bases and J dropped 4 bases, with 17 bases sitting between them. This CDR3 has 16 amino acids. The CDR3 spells CASSQQGGPINEKLFF. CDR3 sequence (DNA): TGTGCCAGCAGCCAACAAGGTGGGCCTATTAATGAAAAACTGTTTTTT.

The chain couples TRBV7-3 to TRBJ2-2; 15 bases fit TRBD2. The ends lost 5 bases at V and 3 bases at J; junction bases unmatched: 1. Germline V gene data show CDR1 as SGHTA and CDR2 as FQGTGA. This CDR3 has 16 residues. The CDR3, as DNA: TGTGCCAGCAGCCGGACTAGCGGGGGGGACACCGGGGAGCTGTTTTTT. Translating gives CASSRTSGGDTGELFF.

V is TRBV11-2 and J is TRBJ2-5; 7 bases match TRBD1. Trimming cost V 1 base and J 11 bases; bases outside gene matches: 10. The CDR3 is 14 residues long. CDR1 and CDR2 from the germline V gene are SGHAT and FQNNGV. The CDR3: CASSLGVQGLEQYF. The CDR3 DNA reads TGTGCCAGCAGCTTAGGTGTACAGGGGCTGGAGCAGTACTTC.

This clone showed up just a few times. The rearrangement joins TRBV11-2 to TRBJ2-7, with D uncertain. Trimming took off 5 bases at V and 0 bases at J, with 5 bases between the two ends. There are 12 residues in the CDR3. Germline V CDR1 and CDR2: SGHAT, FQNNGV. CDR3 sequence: CASSPVSYEQYF. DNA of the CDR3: TGTGCCAGCAGCCCGGTCTCCTACGAGCAGTACTTC.

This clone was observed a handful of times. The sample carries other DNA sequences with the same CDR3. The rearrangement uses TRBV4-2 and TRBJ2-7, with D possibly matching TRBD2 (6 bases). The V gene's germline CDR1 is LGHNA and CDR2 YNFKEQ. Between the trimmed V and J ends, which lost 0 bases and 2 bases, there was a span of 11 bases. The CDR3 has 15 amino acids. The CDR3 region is CASSQDLGGAYEQYF. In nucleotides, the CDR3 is TGTGCCAGCAGCCAAGATTTGGGAGGAGCCTACGAGCAGTACTTC.

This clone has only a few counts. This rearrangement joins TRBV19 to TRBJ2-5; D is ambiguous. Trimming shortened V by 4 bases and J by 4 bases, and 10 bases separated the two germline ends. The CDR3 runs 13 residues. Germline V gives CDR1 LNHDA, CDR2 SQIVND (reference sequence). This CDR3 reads CASSKARLETQYF. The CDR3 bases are TGTGCCAGTAGTAAGGCTAGGCTAGAGACCCAGTACTTC.

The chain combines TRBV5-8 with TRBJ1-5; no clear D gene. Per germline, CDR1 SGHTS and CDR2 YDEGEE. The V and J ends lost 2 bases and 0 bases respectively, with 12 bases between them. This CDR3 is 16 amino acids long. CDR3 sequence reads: CASSFSGVISNQPQHF. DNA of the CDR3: TGTGCCAGCAGCTTTTCCGGGGTGATTAGCAATCAGCCCCAGCATTTT.

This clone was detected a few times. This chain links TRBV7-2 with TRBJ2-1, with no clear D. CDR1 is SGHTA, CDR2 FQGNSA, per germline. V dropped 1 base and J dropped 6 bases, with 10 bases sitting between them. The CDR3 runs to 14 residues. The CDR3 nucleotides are TGTGCCAGCAGCTTAGGAATGGAGCCCAATGAGCAGTTCTTC. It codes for CASSLGMEPNEQFF.

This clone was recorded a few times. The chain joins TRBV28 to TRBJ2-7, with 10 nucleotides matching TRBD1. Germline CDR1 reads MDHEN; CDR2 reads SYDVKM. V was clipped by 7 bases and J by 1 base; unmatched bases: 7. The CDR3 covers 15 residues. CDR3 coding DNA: TGTGCCAGCACCCACCGACAGGGGGCTTCCTACGAGCAGTACTTC. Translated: CASTHRQGASYEQYF.

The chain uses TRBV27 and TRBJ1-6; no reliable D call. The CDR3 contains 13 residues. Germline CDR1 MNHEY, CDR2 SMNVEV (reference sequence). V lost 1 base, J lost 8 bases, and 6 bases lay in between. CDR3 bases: TGTGCCAGCAGTTTATTCGGGGATTCACCCCTCCACTTT. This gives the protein CASSLFGDSPLHF.